This entry lists 17 T cell receptor beta chains sequenced from one sample in a study of OX40 agonist ivuxolimab in advanced cancers. TCRdb keeps only in-frame clones here, not all; method: immunoSEQ multiplex PCR. The table lists 70,000 to 100,000 clones, roughly 84% of them singletons, with roughly 1.1% in the top ten. The sample in question was CD4+ or CD8+ T cells sorted from blood, obtained in a trial of the OX40 agonist ivuxolimab. These receptors were collected from an adult with an advanced solid tumor such as melanoma, head and neck, liver or kidney cancer.

This clone was seen a single time. The chain joins TRBV7-2 to TRBJ1-3; D ambiguous. Germline CDR1 SGHTA, CDR2 FQGNSA. The CDR3 length is 15 residues. V was clipped by 1 base and J by 2 bases, with 9 bases between them. CDR3: CASSLEAGPGNTIYF. The CDR3, as DNA: TGTGCCAGCAGCTTAGAGGCGGGCCCTGGAAACACCATATATTTT.

V usage is TRBV28 and J usage is TRBJ2-7, with unresolved D. CDR1 and CDR2 (germline): MDHEN, SYDVKM. The CDR3 extends over 11 amino acids. Trimming cost V 4 bases and J 4 bases, with 5 bases left between them. This CDR3 is CASSSIYEQYF. DNA for the CDR3: TGTGCCAGCAGTTCTATTTACGAGCAGTACTTC.

The gene calls are TRBV27 and TRBJ2-5, with 12 bases aligning to TRBD1. Trimming removed 3 bases from V and 5 bases from J; junction bases left unmatched: 7. The CDR3 totals 16 residues. Germline loops: CDR1 MNHEY, CDR2 SMNVEV (reference sequence). CDR3 residues: CASSFGGTGGRETQYF. The CDR3 nucleotides are TGTGCCAGCAGTTTTGGGGGGACAGGGGGCAGGGAGACCCAGTACTTC.

The chain carries TRBV5-4 and TRBJ2-7; 10 bases fit TRBD1. Germline trimming cut 2 bases from V and 5 bases from J; bases unmatched to any gene: 4. CDR3 length equals 14 residues. The V gene's germline CDR1 is SGHNT and CDR2 YYREEE (reference sequence). For the CDR3, the DNA is TGTGCCAGCAGCTTTGGGACAGGGGAGCACGAGCAGTACTTC. Protein sequence: CASSFGTGEHEQYF.

V usage is TRBV7-2 and J usage is TRBJ1-6; 10 bases agree with TRBD1. The CDR3 totals 15 residues. Germline CDR1 is SGHTA and CDR2 is FQGNSA. V shed 5 bases and J 4 bases; nucleotides not matched to a gene: 2. The CDR3: CASSAGQGYNSPLHF. CDR3 coding DNA: TGTGCCAGCAGCGCGGGACAGGGGTATAATTCACCCCTCCACTTT. Combining the CDR3 with reference TRBV7-2 and TRBJ1-6 gives the whole variable domain GAGVSQSPSNKVTEKGKDVELRCDPISGHTALYWYRQSLGQGLEFLIYFQGNSAPDKSGLPSDRFSAERTGGSVSTLTIQRTQQEDSAVYLCASSAGQGYNSPLHFGNGTRLTVT.

The rearrangement links TRBV12-5 to TRBJ2-2; the D call may be TRBD1 or TRBD2 (5 bases each). Deletions cut 0 bases from V and 7 bases from J, with 12 bases between. CDR1 LGHNT and CDR2 FRNRAP come from the germline V gene. This CDR3 spans 15 amino acids. The CDR3 protein is CASGLVLQGVGELFF. The CDR3 DNA is TGTGCTAGTGGTTTGGTACTCCAGGGAGTCGGGGAGCTGTTTTTT.

The chain carries TRBV27 and TRBJ1-3, with 9 bases fitting TRBD1. Per the germline V gene, CDR1 is MNHEY and CDR2 is SMNVEV (reference sequence). V was pared by 4 bases and J by 6 bases, with 1 base of the junction left unmatched. The CDR3 spans 13 residues. CDR3 amino acids: CASSWTGENTIYF. CDR3 nucleotides: TGTGCCAGCAGTTGGACAGGGGAAAACACCATATATTTT.

The chain combines TRBV10-1 with TRBJ1-1, with D hard to call. V was trimmed by 8 bases and J by 3 bases, leaving 16 bases between them. The CDR3 totals 14 residues. CDR1 is WNHNN and CDR2 is SYGVQD in the germline V gene (reference sequence). The CDR3 loop is CASAGLNGDTEAFF. CDR3 in DNA: TGCGCCAGCGCCGGACTAAATGGGGACACTGAAGCTTTCTTT.

The chain employs TRBV5-4 and TRBJ2-3; 11 positions agree with TRBD2. V dropped 2 bases and J dropped 11; count of bases not matched to a gene: 10. The length of the CDR3 is 15 residues. CDR1 SGHNT and CDR2 YYREEE come from the germline V gene (reference sequence). CDR3 protein: CASSFPSGGTQMQYF. In DNA form, the CDR3 reads TGTGCCAGCAGCTTCCCTAGCGGGGGGACCCAGATGCAGTATTTT.

About this clone: Other DNA sequences in the sample encode the same CDR3. V is TRBV18 and J is TRBJ1-2, with D uncertain. The CDR3 sequence is 15 residues long. The germline CDR1 and CDR2 sequences are KGHSH and LQKENI. The germline V and J ends were trimmed by 4 bases and 2 bases, with 14 bases remaining between them. CDR3: CASSLDPTGNYGYTF. CDR3 nucleotide sequence: TGTGCCAGCTCACTGGACCCTACGGGAAACTATGGCTACACCTTC. Full variable domain (remainder filled in from reference TRBV18 and TRBJ1-2): NAGVMQNPRHLVRRRGQEARLRCSPMKGHSHVYWYRQLPEEGLKFMVYLQKENIIDESGMPKERFSAEFPKEGPSILRIQQVVRGDSAAYFCASSLDPTGNYGYTFGSGTRLTVV.

The chain uses TRBV7-9 and TRBJ1-2, with D hard to call. The CDR3 is 14 residues long. Germline values: CDR1 SEHNR, CDR2 FQNEAQ (reference sequence). Trimming removed 4 bases at V and 3 bases at J, with 12 bases between. The CDR3 DNA follows: TGTGCCAGCAGCTACGTCAGTCACTACTATGGCTACACCTTC. Encoded protein: CASSYVSHYYGYTF.

The chain links TRBV7-9 to TRBJ1-5; 11 nucleotides line up with TRBD1. The CDR3 is 15 amino acids. V was clipped by 4 bases and J by 7 bases; unmatched bases: 6. Germline CDR1 and CDR2: SEHNR and FQNEAQ (reference sequence). Here the CDR3 DNA reads TGTGCCAGCAGCTCTTTTGGACAGGGGGCCCAGCCCCAGCATTTT. Protein sequence: CASSSFGQGAQPQHF.

The gene calls are TRBV18 and TRBJ2-3; possible D gene TRBD2, 5 bases. The CDR3 is 15 residues long. The V end was cut by 0 bases, the J end by 6 bases, with 13 bases between. CDR1 is KGHSH, CDR2 LQKENI, per germline. The chain's CDR3 is CASSPPSGGGDTQYF. The DNA for the CDR3 is TGTGCCAGCTCACCACCTAGTGGAGGTGGGGATACGCAGTATTTT.

This rearrangement joins TRBV28 to TRBJ2-7; 9 nucleotides match TRBD2. This CDR3 comprises 16 residues. V gave up 6 bases and J gave up 0 bases; unmatched junction bases: 9. The germline gives CDR1 MDHEN, CDR2 SYDVKM. The CDR3 sequence: CASSPWERGVSYEQYF. The CDR3 bases are TGTGCCAGCAGCCCCTGGGAGCGGGGGGTCTCCTACGAGCAGTACTTC.

This clone appeared a few times. The chain joins TRBV9 to TRBJ2-1; TRBD1 agrees at 8 bases. CDR3 length: 15 amino acids. V gave up 4 bases and J gave up 2 bases; unmatched junction bases: 5. The germline V gene encodes CDR1 SGDLS and CDR2 YYNGEE. CDR3 amino acids: CASSNRDRPYNEQFF. In DNA form, the CDR3 reads TGTGCCAGCAGCAACCGGGACAGGCCCTACAATGAGCAGTTCTTC.

This clone was detected a few times. This chain connects TRBV5-5 to TRBJ2-5, with D possibly matching TRBD2 (6 bases). The CDR3 loop spans 16 amino acids. The ends were cut back, 2 bases at V and 4 bases at J, with 18 bases in the middle. Germline values: CDR1 SGHKS, CDR2 YYEKEE (reference sequence). CDR3 sequence (DNA): TGTGCCAGCAGCTTCCGGGCCCGCGGGGTAGGAGAGACCCAGTACTTC. Translated: CASSFRARGVGETQYF. Full variable domain (outside the CDR3, taken from reference TRBV5-5 and TRBJ2-5): DAGVTQSPTHLIKTRGQQVTLRCSPISGHKSVSWYQQVLGQGPQFIFQYYEKEERGRGNFPDRFSARQFPNYSSELNVNALLLGDSALYLCASSFRARGVGETQYFGPGTRLLVL.

The chain combines TRBV2 with TRBJ2-7; D unresolved. This CDR3 is built from 13 residues. V dropped 8 bases and J dropped 0 bases, with 11 bases sitting between them. In germline, CDR1 is SNHLY, CDR2 FYNNEI. CDR3 sequence: CASWGSSSYEQYV. The CDR3 DNA is TGTGCCAGCTGGGGTTCTAGCTCCTACGAGCAGTACGTC.